Each of the 15 T cell receptor beta chains below was sequenced from the same sample in a study of STAT5B mutations in CD4+ large granular lymphocyte leukemia. Libraries were prepared by immunoSEQ multiplex PCR; TCRdb keeps only in-frame clonotypes and omits some of them. The sample contains tens of thousands of clones, 80% to 85% of which appear only once. The sequenced material came from CD4+ T cells from blood buffy coats. The receptor source for this set is a human donor in good health.

This clone was counted between two and nine times. The same CDR3 arises from other DNA sequences in this sample as well. This chain connects TRBV5-1 to TRBJ2-1; 13 positions agree with TRBD2. Germline CDR1 and CDR2: SGHRS and YFSETQ. Trimming removed 2 bases from V and 7 bases from J; junction bases left unmatched: 3. CDR3 length: 15 amino acids. The CDR3 reads CASSLLAGGLNEQFF. Here the CDR3 DNA reads TGCGCCAGCAGCTTACTAGCGGGGGGGCTTAATGAGCAGTTCTTC.

This rearrangement joins TRBV5-1 to TRBJ1-4; D possibly corresponds to TRBD1 (5 bases). Germline V gene data show CDR1 as SGHRS and CDR2 as YFSETQ. This CDR3 contains 15 residues. The V and J ends lost 4 bases and 2 bases respectively, with 12 bases between them. The CDR3: CASSGGGLTNEKLFF. As DNA, the CDR3 is TGCGCCAGCAGCGGGGGGGGATTGACTAATGAAAAACTGTTTTTT.

The chain employs TRBV10-3 and TRBJ2-2; 10 bases match TRBD1. Per germline, CDR1 ENHRY and CDR2 SYGVKD. This CDR3 has 16 amino acids. The trim removed 6 bases at V and 3 bases at J, leaving 7 bases unmatched. CDR3 sequence (DNA): TGTGCCATCAGAGACAGGGGGCGCGGGGACACCGGGGAGCTGTTTTTT. Translating it yields CAIRDRGRGDTGELFF.

This clone has just a few counts. The V call is TRBV14, the J call TRBJ2-7, with 8 nucleotides matching TRBD1. V shed 2 bases and J 2 bases; nucleotides not matched to a gene: 8. Germline-derived CDR1 and CDR2 are SGHDN and FVKESK. The CDR3 consists of 16 residues. The CDR3 here is CASSQRGQGLPYEQYF. CDR3 sequence (DNA): TGTGCCAGCAGCCAACGCGGACAGGGCTTGCCCTACGAGCAGTACTTC. Based on the CDR3 plus reference TRBV14 and TRBJ2-7, the full variable domain is EAGVTQFPSHSVIEKGQTVTLRCDPISGHDNLYWYRRVMGKEIKFLLHFVKESKQDESGMPNNRFLAERTGGTYSTLKVQPAELEDSGVYFCASSQRGQGLPYEQYFGPGTRLTVT.

This chain connects TRBV11-2 to TRBJ1-6; no definite D call. This CDR3 spans 14 amino acids. The ends were cut back, 0 bases at V and 4 bases at J, with 4 bases in the middle. The V gene's germline CDR1 is SGHAT and CDR2 FQNNGV. CDR3 loop: CASSLDLYNSPLHF. The CDR3 DNA reads as TGTGCCAGCAGCTTAGATCTGTATAATTCACCCCTCCACTTT.

This clone was observed a handful of times. The gene calls are TRBV6-5 and TRBJ2-7; D unresolved. The germline V gene encodes CDR1 MNHEY and CDR2 SVGAGI. The CDR3 runs to 15 residues. The ends were cut back, 2 bases at V and 0 bases at J, with 11 bases in the middle. The CDR3 DNA is TGTGCCAGCAGTTACGGGCAGTCCAGCTCCTACGAGCAGTACTTC. It yields the protein CASSYGQSSSYEQYF.

The chain is built from TRBV19 and TRBJ2-1, with TRBD1 as a possible D gene (6 bases). The CDR3 sequence is 13 residues long. Germline lookup yields CDR1 LNHDA and CDR2 SQIVND (reference sequence). The ends were cut back, 3 bases at V and 8 bases at J, with 11 bases in the middle. CDR3 residues: CASSIAKGDEQFF. The CDR3 DNA follows: TGTGCCAGTAGTATCGCAAAGGGGGATGAGCAGTTCTTC.

This clone was seen a handful of times. V usage is TRBV28 and J usage is TRBJ1-2, with D possibly matching TRBD1 (6 bases). Germline V gene data show CDR1 as MDHEN and CDR2 as SYDVKM. The CDR3 has 14 amino acids. The V and J ends lost 3 bases and 4 bases respectively, with 12 bases between them. This chain's CDR3 is CASSLVRGIYGYTF. The CDR3 nucleotides are TGTGCCAGCAGTTTGGTCAGGGGTATCTATGGCTACACCTTC.

The chain carries TRBV19 and TRBJ1-2; unclear D gene. V dropped 2 bases and J dropped 1 base, with 5 bases sitting between them. The CDR3 length is 13 residues. The germline V gene encodes CDR1 LNHDA and CDR2 SQIVND (reference sequence). In DNA, the CDR3 is TGTGCCAGTAGTATAAGTGGTAACTATGGCTACACCTTC. Translated: CASSISGNYGYTF.

The table lists this clone with a few counts. This rearrangement joins TRBV30 to TRBJ1-3; TRBD1 is a possible D gene (5 bases). Trimming removed 3 bases from V and 0 bases from J, with 9 bases in between. The CDR3 extends over 14 amino acids. Per germline, CDR1 GTSNPN and CDR2 SVGIG (reference sequence). In nucleotides, the CDR3 is TGTGCCTGGAGGTGGGGGGTCTCTGGAAACACCATATATTTT. Translation gives CAWRWGVSGNTIYF.

The gene calls are TRBV21-1 and TRBJ2-7. TRBV21-1 counts as a pseudogene. The CDR3 is made up of 15 amino acids. In nucleotides, the CDR3 is TGTGCCAGCAGCAAGTTACTTTGGGGCTCCTACGAGCAGTACTTC. This gives the protein CASSKLLWGSYEQYF.

The V and J genes are TRBV10-2 and TRBJ1-2; D unresolved. V was shortened by 2 bases and J by 2 bases, with 6 bases between the two germline ends. This CDR3 has 13 amino acids. From germline, CDR1 is WSHSY and CDR2 SAAADI. The CDR3 nucleotides read TGCGCCAGCAGTGAGAACACGAACTATGGCTACACCTTC. Protein product: CASSENTNYGYTF.

The V and J genes are TRBV6-5 and TRBJ2-3; no clear D. V lost 5 bases to trimming and J lost 1 base, with 4 bases between them. CDR1 is MNHEY, CDR2 SVGAGI, per germline. This CDR3 has 12 residues. The CDR3 DNA is TGTGCCAGCAGTCGCGGCACAGATACGCAGTATTTT. Translation: CASSRGTDTQYF.

A note on this clone: No DNA is shown, since the ends of the CDR3 on it are uncertain; the CDR3 is the one TCRdb lists. This sequence joins TRBV21-1 and TRBJ1-5. TRBV21-1 is deemed a pseudogene. With termini counted, the CDR3 has 15 amino acids. This CDR3 is CASFRGRRANQPQHF.

The J gene is TRBJ2-1, the V gene TRBV11-2, with unresolved D. The CDR3 extends over 15 amino acids. V dropped 5 bases and J dropped 0 bases, with 11 bases sitting between them. Germline V gives CDR1 SGHAT, CDR2 FQNNGV. The CDR3 loop is CASSLLPGSYNEQFF. CDR3 DNA sequence: TGTGCCAGCAGCCTTCTACCGGGCTCCTACAATGAGCAGTTCTTC. Filled out from reference TRBV11-2 and TRBJ2-1, the complete variable domain reads EAGVAQSPRYKIIEKRQSVAFWCNPISGHATLYWYQQILGQGPKLLIQFQNNGVVDDSQLPKDRFSAERLKGVDSTLKIQPAKLEDSAVYLCASSLLPGSYNEQFFGPGTRLTVL.